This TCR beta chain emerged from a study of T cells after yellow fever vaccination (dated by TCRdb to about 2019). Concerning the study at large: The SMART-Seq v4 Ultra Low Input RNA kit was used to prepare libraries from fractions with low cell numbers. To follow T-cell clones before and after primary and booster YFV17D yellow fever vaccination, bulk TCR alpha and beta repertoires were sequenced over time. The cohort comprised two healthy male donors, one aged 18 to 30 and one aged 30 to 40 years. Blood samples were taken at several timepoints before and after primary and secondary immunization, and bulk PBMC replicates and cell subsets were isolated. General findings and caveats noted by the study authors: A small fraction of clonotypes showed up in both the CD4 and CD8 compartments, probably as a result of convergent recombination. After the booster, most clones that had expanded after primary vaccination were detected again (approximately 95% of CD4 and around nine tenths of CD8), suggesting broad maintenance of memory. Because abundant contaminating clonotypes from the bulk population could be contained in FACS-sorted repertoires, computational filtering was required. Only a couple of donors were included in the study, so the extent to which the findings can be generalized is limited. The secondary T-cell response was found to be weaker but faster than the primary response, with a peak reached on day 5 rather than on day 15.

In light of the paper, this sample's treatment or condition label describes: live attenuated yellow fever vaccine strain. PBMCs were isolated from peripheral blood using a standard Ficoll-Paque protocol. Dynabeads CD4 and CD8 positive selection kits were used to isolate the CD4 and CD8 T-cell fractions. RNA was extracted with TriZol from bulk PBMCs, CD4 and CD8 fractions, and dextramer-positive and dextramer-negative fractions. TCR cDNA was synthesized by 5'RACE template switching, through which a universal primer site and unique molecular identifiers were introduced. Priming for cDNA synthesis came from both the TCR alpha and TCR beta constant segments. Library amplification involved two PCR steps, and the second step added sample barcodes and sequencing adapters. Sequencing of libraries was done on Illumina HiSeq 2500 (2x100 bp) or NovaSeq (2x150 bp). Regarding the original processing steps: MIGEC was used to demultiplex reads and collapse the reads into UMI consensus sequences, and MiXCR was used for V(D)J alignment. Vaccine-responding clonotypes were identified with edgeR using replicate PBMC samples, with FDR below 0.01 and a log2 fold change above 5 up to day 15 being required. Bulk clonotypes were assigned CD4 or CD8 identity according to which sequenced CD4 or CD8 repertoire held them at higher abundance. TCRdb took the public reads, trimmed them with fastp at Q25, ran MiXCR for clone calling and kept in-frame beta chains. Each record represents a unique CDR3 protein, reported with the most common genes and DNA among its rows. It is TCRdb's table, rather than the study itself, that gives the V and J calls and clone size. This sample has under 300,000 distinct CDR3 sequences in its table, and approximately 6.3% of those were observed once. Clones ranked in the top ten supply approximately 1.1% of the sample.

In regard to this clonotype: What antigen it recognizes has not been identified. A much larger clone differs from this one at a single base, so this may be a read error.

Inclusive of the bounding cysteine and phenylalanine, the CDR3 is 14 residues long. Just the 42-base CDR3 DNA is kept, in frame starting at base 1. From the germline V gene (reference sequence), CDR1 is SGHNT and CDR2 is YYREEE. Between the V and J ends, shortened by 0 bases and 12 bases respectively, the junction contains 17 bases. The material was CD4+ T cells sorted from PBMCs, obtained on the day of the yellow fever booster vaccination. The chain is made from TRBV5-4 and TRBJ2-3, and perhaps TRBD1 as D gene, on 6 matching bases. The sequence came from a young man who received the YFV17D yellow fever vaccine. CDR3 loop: CASSLGTDLPPQYF. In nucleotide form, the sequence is TGTGCCAGCAGCTTGGGGACAGATCTACCCCCCCAGTATTTT.